These 20 T cell receptor beta chains share one sample of origin, sequenced in a study of graft-versus-host responses after intestinal transplantation. Produced via immunoSEQ multiplex PCR; TCRdb's table is partial and in-frame only. Among 10,000 or so clones listed, approximately 94% were seen once. The sequencing used PBMCs, collected 8 days after intestinal transplant. Receptors originate from a human patient who received an intestinal transplant, so some T cells may come from the graft donor.

The gene calls are TRBV5-1 and TRBJ2-7; TRBD1 is a possible D gene (6 bases). CDR1 and CDR2 (germline): SGHRS, YFSETQ. The CDR3 runs 12 residues. The V end lost 2 bases, the J end lost 3 bases, and 6 bases lay between the germline ends. As DNA, the CDR3 is TGCGCCAGCAGCTTACAGGGCTACGAGCAGTACTTC. Residues: CASSLQGYEQYF.

The chain joins TRBV11-2 to TRBJ2-7; 10 nucleotides align to TRBD1. The ends lost 0 bases at V and 4 bases at J; junction bases unmatched: 6. CDR1 is SGHAT and CDR2 is FQNNGV in the germline V gene. This CDR3 contains 16 residues. The chain's CDR3 is CASSLELTGGSYEQYF. CDR3 nucleotide sequence: TGTGCCAGCAGCTTAGAGCTGACAGGGGGCTCTTACGAGCAGTACTTC.

The V and J genes are TRBV5-8 and TRBJ2-2; the match to TRBD1 covers 7 bases. Germline lookup yields CDR1 SGHTS and CDR2 YDEGEE. V was pared by 5 bases and J by 1 base, with 8 bases of the junction left unmatched. The CDR3 spans 16 residues. The CDR3 region is CASSPRQGVNTGELFF. For the CDR3, the DNA is TGTGCCAGCAGTCCCCGACAGGGCGTGAACACCGGGGAGCTGTTTTTT.

There are a few counts of this clone. The V call is TRBV10-3, the J call TRBJ2-7, with 9 bases aligning to TRBD2. V shed 4 bases and J 7 bases; nucleotides not matched to a gene: 5. CDR3 length equals 13 residues. CDR1 and CDR2 (germline): ENHRY, SYGVKD. The CDR3 DNA is TGTGCCATCAGTGGCGGGAGGGCGGGTGAGCAGTACTTC. Its protein product is CAISGGRAGEQYF.

The chain couples TRBV5-6 to TRBJ2-5; 7 bases match TRBD1. The germline V gene encodes CDR1 SGHDT and CDR2 YYEEEE. V gave up 4 bases and J gave up 3 bases; unmatched junction bases: 3. The CDR3 is made up of 13 amino acids. In nucleotides, the CDR3 is TGTGCCAGCAGCCCCGACAGGGAAGAGACCCAGTACTTC. Translating gives CASSPDREETQYF.

The chain uses TRBV18 and TRBJ2-5; the D is unclear. The better agreement between TRBJ2-7 and the DNA end casts doubt on the J call. The CDR3 is made up of 11 amino acids. Germline lookup yields CDR1 KGHSH and CDR2 LQKENI. The DNA for the CDR3 is TGTGCCAGCTCACTCTCCTACGAGCAGTACTTC. This gives the protein CASSLSYEQYF.

The chain combines TRBV6-1 with TRBJ1-2, with D uncertain. The CDR3 extends over 13 amino acids. V gave up 6 bases and J gave up 4 bases, with 12 bases separating them. Germline V CDR1 and CDR2: MNHNS, SASEGT. The CDR3 DNA is TGTGCCAGCAGGCCCAGCATCCGCTATGGCTACACCTTC. Its translation: CASRPSIRYGYTF.

This clone was counted once. At one boundary the junction diverges from the germline segment, which might be a read error. This sequence joins TRBV11-2 and TRBJ1-4, with TRBD1 as a possible D gene (5 bases). Germline assignment: CDR1 SGHAT and CDR2 FQNNGV. The CDR3 length is 17 residues. Here the CDR3 reads CVSSLDFGAGSNEKLFF. In DNA, the CDR3 is TGTGTCAGCAGCTTAGATTTCGGGGCAGGATCTAATGAAAAACTGTTTTTT.

This chain joins TRBV19 and TRBJ2-2, with D possibly TRBD2 on 6 matching bases. CDR3 length equals 12 residues. V dropped 7 bases and J dropped 6 bases, with 9 bases sitting between them. Per the germline V gene, CDR1 is LNHDA and CDR2 is SQIVND (reference sequence). In DNA, the CDR3 is TGTGCCAGTATCGGGGGAGCCGGGGAGCTGTTTTTT. Protein product: CASIGGAGELFF.

This clone has a single count. J is TRBJ1-5 and V is TRBV15, with 9 bases matching TRBD1. This CDR3 has 16 amino acids. The V gene end was trimmed by 2 bases and the J gene end by 4 bases; junction bases not matched to a gene: 6. The germline V gene encodes CDR1 LNHNV and CDR2 YYDKDF (reference sequence). The CDR3 bases are TGTGCCACCAGCAGAACCGGGACAGGGCGAAATCAGCCCCAGCATTTT. Amino acid sequence: CATSRTGTGRNQPQHF.

J is TRBJ2-7 and V is TRBV5-1; the match to TRBD1 covers 9 bases. CDR1 and CDR2 (germline): SGHRS, YFSETQ. V shed 4 bases and J 4 bases; nucleotides not matched to a gene: 6. The CDR3 extends over 14 amino acids. The CDR3 nucleotides are TGCGCCAGCAGCGTGGGACAGGGTGGGTACGAGCAGTACTTC. This gives the protein CASSVGQGGYEQYF.

Here the CDR3 reads CASKGQGNTEAFF. In nucleotides, the CDR3 is TGTGCCAGCAAGGGACAGGGGAACACTGAAGCTTTCTTT. The gene calls are TRBV6-5 and TRBJ1-1; TRBD1 aligns across 9 bases. Germline values: CDR1 MNHEY, CDR2 SVGAGI. Trimming removed 7 bases from V and 1 base from J; junction bases left unmatched: 1. The CDR3 contains 13 residues.

The chain is built from TRBV28 and TRBJ1-6; D remains ambiguous. CDR1 and CDR2 (germline): MDHEN, SYDVKM. V was cut by 0 bases and J by 7 bases, with 7 bases left in between. CDR3 size: 14 residues. Written as DNA, the CDR3 is TGTGCCAGCAGTTTATGGGCTCCAAATTCACCCCTCCACTTT. Protein sequence: CASSLWAPNSPLHF.

The chain joins TRBV28 to TRBJ2-2; D gene unclear. Germline values: CDR1 MDHEN, CDR2 SYDVKM. Deletions cut 5 bases from V and 1 base from J, with 5 bases between. The CDR3 totals 13 residues. The CDR3 nucleotides read TGTGCCAGCAGTCTAAGGAACACCGGGGAGCTGTTTTTT. It encodes CASSLRNTGELFF.

V usage is TRBV14 and J usage is TRBJ2-6, with 12 nucleotides matching TRBD1. The CDR3 has 19 residues. The J segment lost 4 bases and the V segment lost 0 bases, leaving 7 bases of the junction unmatched. The V gene's germline CDR1 is SGHDN and CDR2 FVKESK. CDR3 sequence (DNA): TGTGCCAGCAGCCAAGATCCACGGGACAGGGGGCGAGGGGCCAACGTCCTGACTTTC. It translates to CASSQDPRDRGRGANVLTF. The variable domain in full, with the rest retrieved from reference TRBV14 and TRBJ2-6, is EAGVTQFPSHSVIEKGQTVTLRCDPISGHDNLYWYRRVMGKEIKFLLHFVKESKQDESGMPNNRFLAERTGGTYSTLKVQPAELEDSGVYFCASSQDPRDRGRGANVLTFGAGSRLTVL.

V usage is TRBV19 and J usage is TRBJ2-5; 8 bases match TRBD2. The J segment lost 2 bases and the V segment lost 8 bases, leaving 4 bases of the junction unmatched. The germline CDR1 and CDR2 sequences are LNHDA and SQIVND (reference sequence). This CDR3 contains 13 residues. The CDR3 bases are TGTGCCAGTGGCGGGAGGATACAAGAGACCCAGTACTTC. Translating it yields CASGGRIQETQYF.

The J gene is TRBJ2-4, the V gene TRBV5-1; TRBD1 matches 7 bases. The germline V gene has CDR1 SGHRS and CDR2 YFSETQ. J lost 7 bases, V lost 0 bases, and 7 bases had no gene match. The length of the CDR3 is 15 residues. CDR3 amino acids: CASSLGIDRVNIQYF. The CDR3 DNA sequence: TGCGCCAGCAGCTTGGGAATCGACAGGGTGAACATTCAGTACTTC.

This clone was seen more than once but under ten times. The CDR3 nucleotides are TGTGCCAGCAGTTACGAGGGCTCTGGAAACACCATATATTTT. It encodes CASSYEGSGNTIYF. This chain uses TRBV6-6 with TRBJ1-3; D ambiguous. The CDR3 runs to 14 residues. Trimming cost V 2 bases and J 0 bases, with 5 bases left between them. Germline lookup yields CDR1 MNHNY and CDR2 SVGAGI (reference sequence).

V is TRBV5-4 and J is TRBJ1-1, with 8 bases aligning to TRBD1. With V trimmed by 4 bases and J by 4 bases, 3 bases remained unmatched. This CDR3 has 13 residues. Germline V gene sequence: CDR1 SGHNT, CDR2 YYREEE (reference sequence). CDR3 sequence (DNA): TGTGCCAGCAGCCAGGACAGGGTCACTGAAGCTTTCTTT. It yields the protein CASSQDRVTEAFF.

The chain recombines TRBV15 with TRBJ2-1; possible D gene TRBD1, 8 bases. CDR3 length: 13 amino acids. V was cut by 9 bases and J by 3 bases, with 12 bases left in between. In germline, CDR1 is LNHNV, CDR2 YYDKDF (reference sequence). The CDR3 loop is CATHRGGYNEQFF. CDR3 bases: TGTGCCACTCACAGGGGGGGCTACAATGAGCAGTTCTTC.